The rows below give T cell receptor beta chains drawn from one sample of a study of T cells in Graves' hyperthyroidism and ophthalmopathy. TCRdb independently ran MiXCR on the multiplex PCR reads; one entry per CDR3 protein. This table holds 500,000 or so distinct CDR3 sequences, approximately 17% found once. Sequenced: blood. These receptors all come from a woman in her late teens or twenties with Graves' ophthalmopathy. CDR3s leave out the opening cysteine and the closing phenylalanine or tryptophan.

>TRBJ2-7|TRBV28
ASSLQYEQY
>TRBJ2-1|TRBV6-1
ASRPLAGDEQF
>TRBJ1-2|TRBV5-1
ASSWTGNDYGYT
>TRBJ1-1|TRBV6-1
ASSDPQGVYTEAF
>TRBJ2-3|TRBV4-1
ASSQEGASGVADTQY
>TRBJ1-2|TRBV18
ASSLRDIYGYT
>TRBJ2-3|TRBV5-1
ASSSDRGEADTQY
>TRBJ1-2|TRBV27
ASSPRGTPYGYT
>TRBJ1-2|TRBV20-1
SARGGQGENYGYT
>TRBJ2-5|TRBV6-1
ASSETSPRKTQY
>TRBJ2-3|TRBV6-1
ASSPLAGEQDTQY
>TRBJ1-2|TRBV30
AWSVGQNYGYT
>TRBJ2-7|TRBV15
ATSREGLAGVRYDEQY
>TRBJ2-1|TRBV13
ASSPGTNYNEQF
>TRBJ1-3|TRBV2
ASSEHKGYSGNTIY